This TCR beta chain was captured by sequencing in a study of CD8 T cells in ankylosing spondylitis. TCRdb re-analysed the 5' RACE reads in MiXCR, keeping a single row per CDR3 protein. The profile shows roughly 350,000 distinct CDR3 sequences, around 7.6% of them singletons. Comments on this clonotype: No antigen is known for it.

Germline CDR1 reads SQVTM; CDR2 reads ANQGSEA. The length of the CDR3 is 14 residues. V lost 7 bases to trimming and J lost 4 bases; unmatched junction nucleotides: 11. Study results and limitations: Earlier reports found some motif variants in synovial fluid and blood in reactive arthritis. Characteristic of ankylosing spondylitis blood, it appeared, was a TCR beta motif comprising roughly 8 highly homologous variants.

The sequenced material came from blood, either unsorted or a sorted T cell fraction (not recorded which). The rearrangement links TRBV29-1 to TRBJ1-1, with TRBD1 matching over 8 bases. This TCR came from a male donor with ankylosing spondylitis. CDR3 in amino acids: CSATVTGAFTEAFF. DNA for the CDR3: TGCAGCGCCACCGTGACAGGGGCTTTCACTGAAGCTTTCTTT.